Listed here is a single T cell receptor beta chain. Assay used: immunoSEQ multiplex PCR; TCRdb lists only in-frame clones, some missing. The sample has over 200,000 clones, approximately 90% seen once. The source of the sample is a study of blood T cell repertoires in COVID-19. The CDR3 extends over 15 amino acids. With 0 bases clipped from V and 5 bases from J, the junction kept 4 bases outside the gene matches. CDR1 MNHNS and CDR2 SASEGT come from the germline V gene. This receptor was identified in a man aged 35-49 years who had recovered from COVID-19. The chain links TRBV6-1 to TRBJ2-5; 9 bases are shared with TRBD1. Sequenced input: PBMCs or T cells enriched from blood (not recorded which). The CDR3, as DNA: TGTGCCAGCAGTGAAGCAACAGGGGGCTGGGAGACCCAGTACTTC. It is translated as CASSEATGGWETQYF.